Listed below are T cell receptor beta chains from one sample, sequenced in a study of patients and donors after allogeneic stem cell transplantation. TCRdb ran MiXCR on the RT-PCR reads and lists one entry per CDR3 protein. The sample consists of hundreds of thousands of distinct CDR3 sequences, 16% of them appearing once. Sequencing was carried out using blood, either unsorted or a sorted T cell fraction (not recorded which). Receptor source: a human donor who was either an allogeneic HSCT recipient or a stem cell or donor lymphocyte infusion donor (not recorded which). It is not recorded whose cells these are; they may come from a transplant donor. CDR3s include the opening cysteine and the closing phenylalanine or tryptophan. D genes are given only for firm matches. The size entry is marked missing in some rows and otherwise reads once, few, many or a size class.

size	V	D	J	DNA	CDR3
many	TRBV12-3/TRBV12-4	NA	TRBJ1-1	TGTGCCAGCAGCCCTCAGTCAGGGCTGAACACTGAAGCTTTCTTT	CASSPQSGLNTEAFF
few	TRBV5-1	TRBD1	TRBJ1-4	TGCGCCAGCAGCTCGGACAGGTCGACTAAAAAACTGTTTTTT	CASSSDRSTKKLFF
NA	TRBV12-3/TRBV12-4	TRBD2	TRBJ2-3	TGTGCCAGCAGCCCCGGGGGGGGGGTTAGCACAGATACGCAGTATTTT	CASSPGGGVSTDTQYF
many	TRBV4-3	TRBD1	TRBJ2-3	TGCGCCAGCAGCCACACAGGGGAAGATACGCAGTATTTT	CASSHTGEDTQYF
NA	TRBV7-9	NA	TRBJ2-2	TGTGCCAGCAGCTCCCAGTTGGGCACCGGGGAGCTGTTTTTT	CASSSQLGTGELFF
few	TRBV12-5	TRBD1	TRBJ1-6	TGTGCTAGTGGTTTGGTACGGGACAGCTATAATTCACCCCTCCACTTT	CASGLVRDSYNSPLHF
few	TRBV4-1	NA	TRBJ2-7	TGCGCCAGCAGCCAAGGGAGGGTGGGCTACGAGCAGTACTTC	CASSQGRVGYEQYF
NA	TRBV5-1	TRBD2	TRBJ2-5	TGCGCCAGCGGCGAACTAGCGGGCCCCCAAGAGACCCAGTACTTC	CASGELAGPQETQYF
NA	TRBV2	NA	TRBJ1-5	TGTGCCAGCAGTGAAGCGCTTCGGGGCAATCAGCCCCAGCATTTT	CASSEALRGNQPQHF
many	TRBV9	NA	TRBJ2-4	TGTGCCAGCAGCGTACGACACCTAGCCAAAAACATTCAGTACTTC	CASSVRHLAKNIQYF
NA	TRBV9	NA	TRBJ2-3	TGTGCCAGCAGCGGAGCACGGGGTGAGCAGTATTTT	CASSGARGEQYF
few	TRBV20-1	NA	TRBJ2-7	TGCAGTGTTAAAACGGGTCCCTCCTACGAGCAGTACTTC	CSVKTGPSYEQYF
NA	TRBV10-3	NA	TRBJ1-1	TGTGCTTCCATCGGGGGGGACACTGAAGCTTTCTTT	CASIGGDTEAFF
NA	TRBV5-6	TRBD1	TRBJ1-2	TGTGCCAGCAGCGGGACAGGTTTCATCCGGGGCTACACCTTC	CASSGTGFIRGYTF
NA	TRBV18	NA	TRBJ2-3	TGTGCCAGCTCATTTCAGGGGGATACGCAGTATTTT	CASSFQGDTQYF
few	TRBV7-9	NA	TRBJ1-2	TGTGCCAGCAGCTTTTCCACGACCGGGGGTAACTATGGCTACACCTTC	CASSFSTTGGNYGYTF
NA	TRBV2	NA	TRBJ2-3	TGTGCCAGCGGGGCGGACACCTCTGCAGATACGCAGTATTTT	CASGADTSADTQYF
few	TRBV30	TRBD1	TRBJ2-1	TGTGCCTGGAGCGTAATGACAGGGGACCACAATGAGCAGTTCTTC	CAWSVMTGDHNEQFF
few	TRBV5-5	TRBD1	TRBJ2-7	TGTGCCAGCAGCTTGGACAGGGGATTCCACGAGCAGTACTTC	CASSLDRGFHEQYF
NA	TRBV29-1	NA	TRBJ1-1	TGCAGCGGACAGAACACTGAAGCTTTCTTT	CSGQNTEAFF
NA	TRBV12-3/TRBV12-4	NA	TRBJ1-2	TGTGCCAGCAGTAACCACTATGGCTACACCTTC	CASSNHYGYTF
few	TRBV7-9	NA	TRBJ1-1	TGTGCCAGCAACCAAGGCTGGGGGTCAGTCACTGAAGCTTTCTTT	CASNQGWGSVTEAFF
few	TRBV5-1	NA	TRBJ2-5	TGCGCCAGCAGCCTCGTCGGTGGGTCGGGGACCCAGTACTTC	CASSLVGGSGTQYF
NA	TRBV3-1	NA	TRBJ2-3	TGTGCCAGCAGCAGGAAAGCGGGAAGGGGGGATACGCAGTATTTT	CASSRKAGRGDTQYF
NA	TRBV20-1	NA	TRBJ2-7	TGCAGTGCTAAGGGCTACGAGCAGTACTTC	CSAKGYEQYF
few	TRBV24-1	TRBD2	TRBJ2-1	TGTGCCACCAGTGATCCAGCGGGGGATTCTTACAATGAGCAGTTCTTC	CATSDPAGDSYNEQFF
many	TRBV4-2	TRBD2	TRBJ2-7	TGTGCCAGCAGCCCATTAAGACTAGCGGAAGGATACGAGCAGTACTTC	CASSPLRLAEGYEQYF
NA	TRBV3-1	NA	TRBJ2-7	TGTGCCAGCAGCCACCCAAATAGAGTCTACGAGCAGTACTTC	CASSHPNRVYEQYF
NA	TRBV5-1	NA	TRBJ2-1	TGCGCCAGCAGCACCGGACGGTACAATGAGCAGTTCTTC	CASSTGRYNEQFF
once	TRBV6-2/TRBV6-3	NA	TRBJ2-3	TGTGCCAGCAGTTACTCAGGTAGCGGATACACAGATACGCAGTATTTT	CASSYSGSGYTDTQYF
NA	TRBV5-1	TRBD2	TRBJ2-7	TGCGCCAGCAGCCTAGGGACTAGCGGGCGGATTACCTACGAGCAGTACTTC	CASSLGTSGRITYEQYF
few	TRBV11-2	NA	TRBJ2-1	TGTGCCAGCAGCTTAAGGCTTTCCCCCTGGAGGGAGCAGTTCTTC	CASSLRLSPWREQFF